The 5 T cell receptor beta chains below were found in one sample sequenced in a study of long-term antiretroviral therapy in people with HIV. Investigators performed immunoSEQ version v3.0 at survey level. Repertoires were generated with immunoSEQ multiplex PCR, while TCRdb's copy carries only in-frame clones and drops some. Seen here are 28,000 or so clones, around four fifths observed once, and the top ten hold roughly 10%. The source material was unsorted PBMCs, sampled 1.5 years before starting antiretroviral therapy. All receptors come from a man between 18 and 35 years old with HIV.

Here the CDR3 reads CASSREGTNTEAFF. The CDR3 nucleotides read TGTGCCAGCAGCAGGGAGGGGACCAACACTGAAGCTTTCTTT. The chain joins TRBV6-5 to TRBJ1-1; a weak D match, TRBD1 (5 bases). Germline CDR1 and CDR2: MNHEY and SVGAGI. The CDR3 totals 14 residues. V was clipped by 6 bases and J by 2 bases, with 13 bases between them.

The chain is built from TRBV29-1 and TRBJ1-1; 7 bases align to TRBD1. Germline loops: CDR1 SQVTM, CDR2 ANQGSEA. The CDR3 covers 14 residues. V dropped 8 bases and J dropped 0; count of bases not matched to a gene: 9. In DNA form, the CDR3 reads TGCAGCTTCCAGAGGGGACAGATGAACACTGAAGCTTTCTTT. This encodes CSFQRGQMNTEAFF. The full variable domain, completed using reference TRBV29-1 and TRBJ1-1, is SAVISQKPSRDICQRGTSLTIQCQVDSQVTMMFWYRQQPGQSLTLIATANQGSEATYESGFVIDKFPISRPNLTFSTLTVSNMSPEDSSIYLCSFQRGQMNTEAFFGQGTRLTVV.

The V and J genes are TRBV5-4 and TRBJ1-1; D may be TRBD1 (5 bases). Deletions cut 4 bases from V and 6 bases from J, with 16 bases between. The germline gives CDR1 SGHNT, CDR2 YYREEE (reference sequence). This CDR3 has 14 amino acids. The CDR3 is CASSPIGGHPEAFF. CDR3 nucleotides: TGTGCCAGCAGCCCGATTGGTGGACACCCTGAAGCTTTCTTT.

The chain employs TRBV5-6 and TRBJ2-7; no clear D gene. V was shortened by 0 bases and J by 0 bases, with 1 base between the two germline ends. Germline-derived CDR1 and CDR2 are SGHDT and YYEEEE. The CDR3 is made up of 12 amino acids. CDR3: CASSLASYEQYF. Written as DNA, the CDR3 is TGTGCCAGCAGCTTGGCCTCCTACGAGCAGTACTTC.

Turning to this clone: Within the sample, other DNA sequences also encode this same CDR3. The rearrangement links TRBV29-1 to TRBJ2-7, with 9 bases that match TRBD1. Germline values: CDR1 SQVTM, CDR2 ANQGSEA. V dropped 5 bases and J dropped 3; count of bases not matched to a gene: 5. The CDR3 totals 13 residues. The CDR3 DNA is TGCAGCGTTTCCGGGACAGGGAGCTACGAGCAGTACTTC. As protein: CSVSGTGSYEQYF.